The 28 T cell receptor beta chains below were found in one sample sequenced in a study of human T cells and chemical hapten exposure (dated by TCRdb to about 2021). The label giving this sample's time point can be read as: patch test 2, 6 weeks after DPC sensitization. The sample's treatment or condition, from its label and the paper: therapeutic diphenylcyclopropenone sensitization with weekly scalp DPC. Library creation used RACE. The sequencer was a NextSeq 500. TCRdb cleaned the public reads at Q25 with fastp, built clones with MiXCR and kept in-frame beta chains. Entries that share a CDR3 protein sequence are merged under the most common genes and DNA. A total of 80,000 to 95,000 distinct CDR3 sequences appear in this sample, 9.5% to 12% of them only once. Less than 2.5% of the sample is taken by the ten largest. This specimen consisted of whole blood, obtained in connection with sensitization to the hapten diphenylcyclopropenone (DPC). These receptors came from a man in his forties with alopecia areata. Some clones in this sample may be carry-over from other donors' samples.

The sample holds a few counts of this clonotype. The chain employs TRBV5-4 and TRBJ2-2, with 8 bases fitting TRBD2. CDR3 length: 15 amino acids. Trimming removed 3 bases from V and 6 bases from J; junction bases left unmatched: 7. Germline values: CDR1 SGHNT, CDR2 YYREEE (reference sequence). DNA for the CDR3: TGTGCCAGCAGCTCCAGCGGGAGAGGGGCCGGGGAGCTGTTTTTT. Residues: CASSSSGRGAGELFF.

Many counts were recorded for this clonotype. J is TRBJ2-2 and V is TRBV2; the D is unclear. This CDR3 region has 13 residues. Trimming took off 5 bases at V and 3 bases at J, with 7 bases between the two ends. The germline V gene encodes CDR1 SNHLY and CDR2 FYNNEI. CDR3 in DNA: TGTGCCAGCAGTATCAGTCACACCGGGGAGCTGTTTTTT. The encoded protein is CASSISHTGELFF. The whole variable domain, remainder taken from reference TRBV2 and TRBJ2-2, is EPEVTQTPSHQVTQMGQEVILRCVPISNHLYFYWYRQILGQKVEFLVSFYNNEISEKSEIFDDQFSVERPDGSNFTLKIRSTKLEDSAMYFCASSISHTGELFFGEGSRLTVL.

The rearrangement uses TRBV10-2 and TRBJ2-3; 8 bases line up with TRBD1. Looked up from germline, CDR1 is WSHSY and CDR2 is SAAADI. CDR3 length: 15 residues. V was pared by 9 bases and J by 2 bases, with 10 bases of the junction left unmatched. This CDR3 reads CASWETGAATDTQYF. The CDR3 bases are TGCGCCAGTTGGGAGACAGGGGCCGCCACAGATACGCAGTATTTT.

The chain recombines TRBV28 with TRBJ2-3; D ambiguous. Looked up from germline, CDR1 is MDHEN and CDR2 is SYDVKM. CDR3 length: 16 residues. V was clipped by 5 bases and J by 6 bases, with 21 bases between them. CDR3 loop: CASSKASPQKWDTQYF. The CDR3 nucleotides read TGTGCCAGCAGTAAAGCTTCTCCCCAGAAATGGGATACGCAGTATTTT.

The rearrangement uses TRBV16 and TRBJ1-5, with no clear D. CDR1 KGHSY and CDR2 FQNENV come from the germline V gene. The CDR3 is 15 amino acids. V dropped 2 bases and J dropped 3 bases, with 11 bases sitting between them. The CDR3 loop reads CASSQDRLINQPQHF. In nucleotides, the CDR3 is TGTGCCAGCAGCCAAGATCGACTTATCAATCAGCCCCAGCATTTT.

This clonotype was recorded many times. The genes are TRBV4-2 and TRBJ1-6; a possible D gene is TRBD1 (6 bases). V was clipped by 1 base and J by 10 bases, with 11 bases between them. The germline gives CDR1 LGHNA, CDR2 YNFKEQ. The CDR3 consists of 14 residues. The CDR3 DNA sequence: TGTGCCAGCAGCCAAGTGGGGGCCGGGTCACCCCTCCACTTT. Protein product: CASSQVGAGSPLHF.

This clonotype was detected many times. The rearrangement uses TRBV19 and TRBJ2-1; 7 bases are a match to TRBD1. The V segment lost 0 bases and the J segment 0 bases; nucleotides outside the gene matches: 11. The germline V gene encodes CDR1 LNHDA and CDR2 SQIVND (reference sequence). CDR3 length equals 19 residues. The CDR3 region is CASSIDPPTGASSYNEQFF. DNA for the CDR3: TGTGCCAGTAGTATAGATCCCCCCACAGGGGCGAGCTCCTACAATGAGCAGTTCTTC. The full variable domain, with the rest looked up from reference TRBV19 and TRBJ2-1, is DGGITQSPKYLFRKEGQNVTLSCEQNLNHDAMYWYRQDPGQGLRLIYYSQIVNDFQKGDIAEGYSVSREKKESFPLTVTSAQKNPTAFYLCASSIDPPTGASSYNEQFFGPGTRLTVL.

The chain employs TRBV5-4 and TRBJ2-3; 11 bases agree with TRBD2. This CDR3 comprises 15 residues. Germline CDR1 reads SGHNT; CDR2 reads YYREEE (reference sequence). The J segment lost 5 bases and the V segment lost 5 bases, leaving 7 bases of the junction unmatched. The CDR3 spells CASRPGTSGLDTQYF. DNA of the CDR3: TGTGCCAGCAGGCCAGGGACTAGCGGTCTAGATACGCAGTATTTT.

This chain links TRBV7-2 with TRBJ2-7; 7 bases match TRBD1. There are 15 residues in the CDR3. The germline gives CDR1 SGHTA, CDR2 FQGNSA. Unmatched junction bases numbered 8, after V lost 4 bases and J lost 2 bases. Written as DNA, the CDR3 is TGTGCCAGCAGCTCTCCCGGGACAGTCGCCTACGAGCAGTACTTC. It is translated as CASSSPGTVAYEQYF.

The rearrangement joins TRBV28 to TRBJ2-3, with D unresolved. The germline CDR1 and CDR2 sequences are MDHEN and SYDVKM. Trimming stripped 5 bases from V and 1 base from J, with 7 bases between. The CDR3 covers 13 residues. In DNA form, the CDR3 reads TGTGCCAGCAGTAGAGAAGGCACAGATACGCAGTATTTT. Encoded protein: CASSREGTDTQYF.

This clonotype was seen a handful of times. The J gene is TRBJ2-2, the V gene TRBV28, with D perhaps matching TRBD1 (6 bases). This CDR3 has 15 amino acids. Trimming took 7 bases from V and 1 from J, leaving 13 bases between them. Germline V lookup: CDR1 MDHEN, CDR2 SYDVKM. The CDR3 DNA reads TGTGCCAGCACCACCGGGACACTGAACACCGGGGAGCTGTTTTTT. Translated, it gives CASTTGTLNTGELFF.

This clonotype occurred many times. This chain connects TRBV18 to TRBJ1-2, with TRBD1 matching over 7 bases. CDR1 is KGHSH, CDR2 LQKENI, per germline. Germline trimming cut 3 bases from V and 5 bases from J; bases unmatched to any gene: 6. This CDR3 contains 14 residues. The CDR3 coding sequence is TGTGCCAGCTCACCTGCAGGACAGGCATATGGCTACACCTTC. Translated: CASSPAGQAYGYTF.

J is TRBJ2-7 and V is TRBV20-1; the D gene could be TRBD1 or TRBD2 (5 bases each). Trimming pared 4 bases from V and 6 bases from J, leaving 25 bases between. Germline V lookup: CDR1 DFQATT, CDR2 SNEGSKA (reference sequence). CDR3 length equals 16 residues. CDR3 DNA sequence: TGCAGTGCTACCCCTCCTGAGATAGTGGGACGGGGCGAGCAGTACTTC. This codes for CSATPPEIVGRGEQYF.

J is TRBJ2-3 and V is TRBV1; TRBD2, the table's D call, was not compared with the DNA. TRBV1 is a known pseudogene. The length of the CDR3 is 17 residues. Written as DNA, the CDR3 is TGCACCAGCAGCCAAGTAGGTGGCTTGCGGGGCACAGATACGCAGTATTTT. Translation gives CTSSQVGGLRGTDTQYF.

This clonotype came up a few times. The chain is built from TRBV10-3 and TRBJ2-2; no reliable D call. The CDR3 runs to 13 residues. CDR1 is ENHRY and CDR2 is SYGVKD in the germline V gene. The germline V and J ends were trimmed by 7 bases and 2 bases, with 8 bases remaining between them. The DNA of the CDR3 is TGTGCCATCAACGACCGTAACACCGGGGAGCTGTTTTTT. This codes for CAINDRNTGELFF.

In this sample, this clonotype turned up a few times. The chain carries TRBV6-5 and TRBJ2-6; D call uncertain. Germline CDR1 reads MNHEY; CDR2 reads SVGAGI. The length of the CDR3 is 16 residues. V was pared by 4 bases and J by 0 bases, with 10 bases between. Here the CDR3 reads CASSSTIGSGANVLTF. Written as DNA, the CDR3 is TGTGCCAGCAGTTCCACTATAGGCTCTGGGGCCAACGTCCTGACTTTC.

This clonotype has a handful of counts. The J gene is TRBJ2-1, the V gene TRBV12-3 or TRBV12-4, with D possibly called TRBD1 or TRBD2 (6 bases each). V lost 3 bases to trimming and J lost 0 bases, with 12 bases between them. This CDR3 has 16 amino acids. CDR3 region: CASSFGGPYSYNEQFF. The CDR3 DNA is TGTGCCAGCAGTTTCGGGGGCCCGTACTCCTACAATGAGCAGTTCTTC.

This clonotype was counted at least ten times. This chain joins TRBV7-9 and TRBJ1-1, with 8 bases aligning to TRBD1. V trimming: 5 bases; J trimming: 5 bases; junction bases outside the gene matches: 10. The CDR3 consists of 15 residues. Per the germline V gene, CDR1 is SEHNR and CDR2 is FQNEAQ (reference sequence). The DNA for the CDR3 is TGTGCCAGCAGCCCTCGGACAGGGCTCGGGACTGAAGCTTTCTTT. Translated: CASSPRTGLGTEAFF.

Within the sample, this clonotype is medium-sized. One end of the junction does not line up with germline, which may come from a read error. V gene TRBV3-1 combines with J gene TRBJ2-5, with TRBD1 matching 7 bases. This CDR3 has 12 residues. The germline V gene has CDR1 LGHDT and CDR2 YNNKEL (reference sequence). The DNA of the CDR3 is TGTGCCAGCAGCCAAGACCGGACAGGAAATGACTTC. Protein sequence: CASSQDRTGNDF.

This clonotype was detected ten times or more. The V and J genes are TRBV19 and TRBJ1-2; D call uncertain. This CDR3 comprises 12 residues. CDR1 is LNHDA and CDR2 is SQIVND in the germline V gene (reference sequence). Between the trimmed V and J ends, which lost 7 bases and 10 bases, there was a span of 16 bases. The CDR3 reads CASTLTDSVYTF. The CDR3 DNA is TGTGCCAGTACCCTCACCGACTCGGTCTACACCTTC.

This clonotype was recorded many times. The CDR3 here is CASSYGLAGEQYF. The CDR3 region has the DNA TGTGCCAGCAGTTACGGACTAGCGGGAGAGCAGTACTTC. The chain uses TRBV6-2 or TRBV6-3 and TRBJ2-7; 12 nucleotides line up with TRBD2. Unmatched junction bases numbered 0, after V lost 2 bases and J lost 7 bases. The germline V gene encodes CDR1 MNHEY and CDR2 SVGEGT. The CDR3 is made up of 13 amino acids.

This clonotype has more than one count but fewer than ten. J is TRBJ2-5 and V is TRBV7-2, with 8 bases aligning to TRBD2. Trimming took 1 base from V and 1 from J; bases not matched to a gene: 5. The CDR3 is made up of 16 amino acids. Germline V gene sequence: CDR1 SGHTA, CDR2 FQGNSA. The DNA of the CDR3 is TGTGCCAGCAGCTTAGTCGGGGGGGGCATCCAAGAGACCCAGTACTTC. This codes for CASSLVGGGIQETQYF.

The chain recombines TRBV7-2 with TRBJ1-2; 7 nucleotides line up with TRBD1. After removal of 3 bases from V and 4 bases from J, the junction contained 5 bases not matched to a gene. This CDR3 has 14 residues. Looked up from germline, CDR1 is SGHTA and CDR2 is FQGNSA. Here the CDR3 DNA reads TGTGCCAGCAGCTTGACAGGGCAAGGCTATGGCTACACCTTC. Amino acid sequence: CASSLTGQGYGYTF.

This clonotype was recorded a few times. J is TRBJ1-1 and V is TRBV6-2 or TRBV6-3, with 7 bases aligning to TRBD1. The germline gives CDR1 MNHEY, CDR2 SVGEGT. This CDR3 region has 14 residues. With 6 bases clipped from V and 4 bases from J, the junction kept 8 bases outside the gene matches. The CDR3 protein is CASSSQGGGTEAFF. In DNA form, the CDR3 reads TGTGCCAGCAGCTCTCAAGGGGGCGGCACTGAAGCTTTCTTT.

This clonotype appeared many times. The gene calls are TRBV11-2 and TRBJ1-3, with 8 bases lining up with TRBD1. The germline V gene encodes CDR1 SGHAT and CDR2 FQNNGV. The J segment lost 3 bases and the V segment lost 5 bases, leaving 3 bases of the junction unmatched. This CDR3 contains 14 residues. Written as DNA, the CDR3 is TGTGCCAGCAGCCAAGACAGGGGTGGAAACACCATATATTTT. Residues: CASSQDRGGNTIYF.

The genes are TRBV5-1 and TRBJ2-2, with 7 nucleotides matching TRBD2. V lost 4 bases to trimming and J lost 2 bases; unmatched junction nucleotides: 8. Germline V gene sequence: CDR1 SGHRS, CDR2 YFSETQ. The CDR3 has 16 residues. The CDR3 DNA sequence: TGCGCCAGCAGCCTTATGAGCGGGGCAAACACCGGGGAGCTGTTTTTT. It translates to CASSLMSGANTGELFF.

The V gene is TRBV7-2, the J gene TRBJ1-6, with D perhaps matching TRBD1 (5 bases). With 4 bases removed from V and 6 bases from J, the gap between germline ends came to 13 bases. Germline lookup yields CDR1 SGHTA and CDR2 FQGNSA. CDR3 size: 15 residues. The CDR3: CASSSRTHFNSPLHF. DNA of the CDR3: TGTGCCAGCAGCTCCCGGACACATTTTAATTCACCCCTCCACTTT.

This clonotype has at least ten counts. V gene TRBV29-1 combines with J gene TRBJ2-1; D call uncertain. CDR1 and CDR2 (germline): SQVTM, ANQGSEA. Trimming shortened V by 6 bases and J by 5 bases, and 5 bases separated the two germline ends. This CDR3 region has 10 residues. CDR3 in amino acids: CSVSNNEQFF. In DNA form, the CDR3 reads TGCAGCGTGAGCAACAATGAGCAGTTCTTC.